This TCR beta chain was sequenced during a study of T cells in Graves' hyperthyroidism and ophthalmopathy. Study information: The blood sample was taken at first diagnosis, before treatment began. General observations from the study: Among clonotypes expanded in thyroid above 0.001, most were also found in blood.

Regions amplified from RNA transcripts were the TCR beta CDR3 regions. Researchers ran a first-round RT-PCR on the TCR CDR3 using the HTBI primer set. TCRdb used MiXCR to reprocess the multiplex PCR reads, holding one entry per CDR3 protein. The data show hundreds of thousands of distinct CDR3 sequences, approximately 19% seen once. In its sample, this clonotype was seen many times. The antigen is not known. Fresh peripheral blood, 10 ml, was the source of the PBMCs. Germline lookup yields CDR1 SGHKS and CDR2 YYEKEE (reference sequence). The CDR3 is made up of 15 amino acids. V shed 4 bases and J 7 bases; nucleotides not matched to a gene: 9.

V is TRBV5-5 and J is TRBJ2-7; 12 nucleotides line up with TRBD1. The TCR comes from a man aged 50 to 59 with Graves' ophthalmopathy. The sequenced sample was blood. The CDR3 DNA reads TGTGCCAGCAGCATCACGGGACAGGGGGCTGGAGAGCAGTACTTC. This codes for CASSITGQGAGEQYF.